This T cell receptor beta chain was captured by sequencing in a study of shared clonotypes between healthy human individuals. Broader study findings: Across a few donors, naive CD4 shared around 5.4%, naive CD8 more than 3%, memory CD4 about 2.4%, memory CD8 approximately 0.4%.

Trimming took off 0 bases at V and 7 bases at J, with 5 bases between the two ends. The CDR3 consists of 12 residues. The deep-level immunoSEQ assay was used. Once extracted for a subset, genomic DNA was divided evenly among several immunoSEQ plates. Assay used: immunoSEQ multiplex PCR; TCRdb lists only in-frame clones, some missing. The sample holds around 2,000,000 clones; roughly 96% are singletons and the top ten take 0.13%. About this clone: Its target is unknown.

This clonotype originated in a man younger than 30 in good health. Sequencing used naive CD4+ T cells sorted from blood. Subset indicated: CD45RA+ positively selected. The genes are TRBV5-7 and TRBJ1-5, with unresolved D. TRBV5-7 is noted as an ORF with a role that remains uncertain. CDR3 sequence (DNA): TGTGCCAGCAGCTTGGACCCCCAGCCCCAGCATTTT. Encoded protein: CASSLDPQPQHF.